This T cell receptor (beta chain) stems from a study of cytomegalovirus exposure and HLA in healthy donors. This PCR relied on a set of 60 Vbeta primers and 13 Jbeta primers. Original processing notes: A later analysis counted 65 million to 95 million unique TCR beta chains, some 12 million shared. Generated by immunoSEQ multiplex PCR, the TCRdb table keeps only in-frame clones and is missing some. The V and J calls and clone size come from that table; D and trimming were worked out from the DNA. The data show about 190,000 clones, with about 69% seen just once and approximately 4.6% held by the top ten. The length of the CDR3 is 17 residues. J gave up 1 base and V 5 bases, and 11 bases lay outside the gene matches. CDR1 SGHAT and CDR2 FQNNGV come from the germline V gene. As regards this clone: As yet, its antigen is unknown.

The study's findings and limits: For most TCR sequences rarity was the rule, although some public TCRs occurred in many donors.

Sequencing input: PBMCs. The receptor was derived from a man younger than 45 in good health and CMV-seropositive. The genes are TRBV11-2 and TRBJ2-5, with 9 bases that match TRBD2. This CDR3 reads CASSQRAAGGSQETQYF. CDR3 nucleotides: TGTGCCAGCAGCCAAAGGGCAGCGGGGGGATCCCAAGAGACCCAGTACTTC.